Below, 10 T cell receptor beta chains from the same sample are listed, as sequenced in a study of blood T cell repertoires in COVID-19. Assay: immunoSEQ multiplex PCR; the TCRdb copy retains only in-frame clones and omits some. The data show 90,000 or so clones, roughly nine tenths seen once. Sequenced: peripheral blood. The origin of the receptors is a woman over 75 with active COVID-19.

This clone showed up just a few times. The rearrangement links TRBV9 to TRBJ2-2; the match to TRBD2 covers 7 bases. J lost 4 bases, V lost 0 bases, and 6 bases had no gene match. The CDR3 sequence is 16 residues long. Germline V gives CDR1 SGDLS, CDR2 YYNGEE. The chain's CDR3 is CASSVDPSGLTGELFF. CDR3 nucleotide sequence: TGTGCCAGCAGCGTAGACCCTAGCGGACTCACCGGGGAGCTGTTTTTT.

This clone was recorded only once. This chain connects TRBV18 to TRBJ2-5; TRBD1 agrees at 8 bases. V lost 8 bases to trimming and J lost 3 bases; unmatched junction nucleotides: 8. Germline CDR1 is KGHSH and CDR2 is LQKENI. The CDR3 runs to 14 residues. The CDR3 coding sequence is TGTGCCAGCCAGGACAGGGCGGCGGAAGAGACCCAGTACTTC. It encodes CASQDRAAEETQYF.

This chain uses TRBV6-2 or TRBV6-3 with TRBJ2-3; the D gene is possibly TRBD1 (6 bases). The CDR3 spans 14 residues. V was shortened by 5 bases and J by 0 bases, with 9 bases between the two germline ends. Germline V lookup: CDR1 MNHEY, CDR2 SVGEGT. CDR3 DNA sequence: TGTGCCAGCAGTCTGGGACAAAGCACAGATACGCAGTATTTT. Amino acids: CASSLGQSTDTQYF.

This chain joins TRBV4-2 and TRBJ1-5; D perhaps matches TRBD1 (6 bases). Germline V gene sequence: CDR1 LGHNA, CDR2 YNFKEQ. The CDR3 is 16 residues long. The V end lost 1 base, the J end lost 3 bases, and 13 bases lay between the germline ends. CDR3 DNA: TGTGCCAGCAGCCAAGGGCTACAGGGAAACAATCAGCCCCAGCATTTT. Encoded protein: CASSQGLQGNNQPQHF.

The chain is built from TRBV28 and TRBJ1-6, with 10 bases lining up with TRBD1. This CDR3 region has 15 residues. The junction had 7 bases not matched to a gene; V was cut back by 8 bases and J by 6 bases. Germline assignment: CDR1 MDHEN and CDR2 SYDVKM. The CDR3 DNA is TGTGCCAGCCGGGGGGGACAGGGGACTAATTCACCCCTCCACTTT. Its translation is CASRGGQGTNSPLHF.

This sequence joins TRBV6-1 and TRBJ1-2; D gene unclear. This CDR3 spans 16 amino acids. Looked up from germline, CDR1 is MNHNS and CDR2 is SASEGT. The germline V and J ends were trimmed by 0 bases and 5 bases, with 16 bases remaining between them. The CDR3 DNA sequence: TGTGCCAGCAGTGAAGCGAAGAAAAACAGACCTTATGGCTACACCTTC. Residues: CASSEAKKNRPYGYTF.

V gene TRBV3-1 (or the pseudogene TRBV3-2) combines with J gene TRBJ2-7, with 9 bases identical to TRBD1. The CDR3 contains 14 residues. Germline V gives CDR1 LGHDT, CDR2 YNNKEL (reference sequence). V lost 1 base to trimming and J lost 3 bases; unmatched junction nucleotides: 1. The CDR3 nucleotides are TGTGCCAGCAGCCAAGGGACAGGGGACTACGAGCAGTACTTC. Encoded protein: CASSQGTGDYEQYF.

The gene calls are TRBV2 and TRBJ2-1, with D unresolved. This CDR3 region has 14 residues. In germline, CDR1 is SNHLY, CDR2 FYNNEI. V gave up 2 bases and J gave up 9 bases, with 14 bases separating them. The CDR3: CASSENGPSPEQFF. In DNA, the CDR3 is TGTGCCAGCAGTGAAAATGGCCCGTCTCCTGAGCAGTTCTTC.

V and J are TRBV28 and TRBJ2-7, with D possibly being TRBD1 (7 bases). V was pared by 9 bases and J by 4 bases, with 16 bases between. CDR1 is MDHEN, CDR2 SYDVKM, per germline. This CDR3 region has 13 residues. The CDR3 DNA is TGTGCCAGGACAGGGTTCGGGGGTTACGAGCAGTACTTC. Its translation is CARTGFGGYEQYF.

CDR3 sequence (DNA): TGTGCCAGCAGTTCGGGACTAGCGGGCGGGATCGAGACCCAGTACTTC. This sequence encodes CASSSGLAGGIETQYF. This chain joins TRBV2 and TRBJ2-5; 12 bases match TRBD2. Trimming took 5 bases from V and 5 from J; bases not matched to a gene: 9. Germline V gives CDR1 SNHLY, CDR2 FYNNEI. CDR3 length: 16 residues. Variable domain in full (rest from reference TRBV2 and TRBJ2-5): EPEVTQTPSHQVTQMGQEVILRCVPISNHLYFYWYRQILGQKVEFLVSFYNNEISEKSEIFDDQFSVERPDGSNFTLKIRSTKLEDSAMYFCASSSGLAGGIETQYFGPGTRLLVL.